This T cell receptor beta chain was identified during a study of shared clonotypes between healthy human individuals. The overall study: Each donor's CD8 memory used one plate, CD8 naive two, each CD4 subset three.

On this clone itself: Its specificity is not known.

Repertoires were generated with immunoSEQ multiplex PCR, while TCRdb's copy carries only in-frame clones and drops some. This sample has more than 2,000,000 clones, with 90% to 95% found just once. Study results and limitations: A few donors showed sharing of about 4.7% of naive CD4 clonotypes.

Naive CD45RA+ and memory CD45RA-negative subsets were split from CD4+ cells. Source material: naive CD4+ T cells sorted from blood. The subset denotes: CD45RA+ positively selected. The clonotype was recovered from a man younger than 35 in good health.

Written as DNA, the CDR3 is TGTGCCAGCAGCTGGGGATCTTCCTACGAGCAGTACTTC. Protein sequence: CASSWGSSYEQYF. The chain recombines TRBV11-2 with TRBJ2-7; D is ambiguous. V gave up 4 bases and J gave up 1 base, with 8 bases separating them. Looked up from germline, CDR1 is SGHAT and CDR2 is FQNNGV. CDR3 length: 13 amino acids.